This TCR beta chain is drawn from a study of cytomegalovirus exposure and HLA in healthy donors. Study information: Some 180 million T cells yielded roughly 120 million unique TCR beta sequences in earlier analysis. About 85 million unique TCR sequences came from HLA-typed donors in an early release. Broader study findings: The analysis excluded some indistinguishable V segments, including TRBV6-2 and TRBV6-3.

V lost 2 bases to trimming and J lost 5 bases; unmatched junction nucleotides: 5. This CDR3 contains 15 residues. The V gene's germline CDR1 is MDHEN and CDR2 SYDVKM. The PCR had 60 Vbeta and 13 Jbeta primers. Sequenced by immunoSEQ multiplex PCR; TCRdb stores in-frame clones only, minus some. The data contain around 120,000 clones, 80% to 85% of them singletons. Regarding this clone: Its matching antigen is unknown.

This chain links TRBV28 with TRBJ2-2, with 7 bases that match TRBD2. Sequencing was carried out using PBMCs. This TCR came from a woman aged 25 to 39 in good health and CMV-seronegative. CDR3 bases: TGTGCCAGCAGTTTAGCAGGGAGGGTAACCGGGGAGCTGTTTTTT. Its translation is CASSLAGRVTGELFF.